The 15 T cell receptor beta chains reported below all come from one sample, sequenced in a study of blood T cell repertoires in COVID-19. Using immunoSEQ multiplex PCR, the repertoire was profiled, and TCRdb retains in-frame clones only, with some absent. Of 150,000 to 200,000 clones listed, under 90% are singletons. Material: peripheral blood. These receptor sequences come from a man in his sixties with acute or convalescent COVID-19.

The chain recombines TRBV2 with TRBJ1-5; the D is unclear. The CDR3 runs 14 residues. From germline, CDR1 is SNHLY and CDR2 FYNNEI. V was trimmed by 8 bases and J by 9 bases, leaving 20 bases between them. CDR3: CASSEAGAPRPQHF. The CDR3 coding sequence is TGTGCCAGCTCCGAAGCAGGCGCGCCTCGGCCCCAGCATTTT.

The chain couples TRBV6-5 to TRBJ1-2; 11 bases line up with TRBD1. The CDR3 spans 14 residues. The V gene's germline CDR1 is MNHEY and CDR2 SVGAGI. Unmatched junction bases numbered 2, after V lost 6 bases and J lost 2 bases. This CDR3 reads CASSGQGANYGYTF. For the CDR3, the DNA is TGTGCCAGCAGCGGACAGGGGGCAAACTATGGCTACACCTTC.

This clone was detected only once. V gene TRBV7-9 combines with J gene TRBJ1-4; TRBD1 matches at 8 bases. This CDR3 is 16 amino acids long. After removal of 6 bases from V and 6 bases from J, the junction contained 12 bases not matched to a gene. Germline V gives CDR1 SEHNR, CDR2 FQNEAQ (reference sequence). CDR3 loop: CASRKGQATPYEKLFF. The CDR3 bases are TGTGCCAGCAGGAAGGGACAGGCTACCCCTTATGAAAAACTGTTTTTT. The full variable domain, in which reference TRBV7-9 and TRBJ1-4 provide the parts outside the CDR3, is DTGVSQNPRHKITKRGQNVTFRCDPISEHNRLYWYRQTLGQGPEFLTYFQNEAQLEKSRLLSDRFSAERPKGSFSTLEIQRTEQGDSAMYLCASRKGQATPYEKLFFGSGTQLSVL.

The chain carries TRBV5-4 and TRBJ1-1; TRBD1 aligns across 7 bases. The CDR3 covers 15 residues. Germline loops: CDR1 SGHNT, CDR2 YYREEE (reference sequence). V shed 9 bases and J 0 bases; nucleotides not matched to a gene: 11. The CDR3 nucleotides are TGTGCCAATACCGACCGGGGACAGTTGAACACTGAAGCTTTCTTT. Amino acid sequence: CANTDRGQLNTEAFF.

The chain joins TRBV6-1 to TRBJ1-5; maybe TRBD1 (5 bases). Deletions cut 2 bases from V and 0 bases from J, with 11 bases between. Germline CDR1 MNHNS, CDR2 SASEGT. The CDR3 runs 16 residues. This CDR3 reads CASSERQPDSNQPQHF. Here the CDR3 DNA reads TGTGCCAGCAGTGAAAGACAGCCTGATAGCAATCAGCCCCAGCATTTT.

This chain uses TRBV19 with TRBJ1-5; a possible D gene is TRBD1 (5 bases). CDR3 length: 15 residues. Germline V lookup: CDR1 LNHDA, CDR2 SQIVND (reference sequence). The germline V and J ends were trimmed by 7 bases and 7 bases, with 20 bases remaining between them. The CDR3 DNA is TGTGCCAGTATCCTGGGACGGGAGGGTGGACAGCCCCAGCATTTT. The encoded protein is CASILGREGGQPQHF.

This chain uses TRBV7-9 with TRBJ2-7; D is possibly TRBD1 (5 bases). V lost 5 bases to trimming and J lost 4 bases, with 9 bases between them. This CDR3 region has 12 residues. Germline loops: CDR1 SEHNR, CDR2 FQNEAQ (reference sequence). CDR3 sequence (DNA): TGTGCCAGCAGCCCTAGGGGTTACGAGCAGTACTTC. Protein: CASSPRGYEQYF.

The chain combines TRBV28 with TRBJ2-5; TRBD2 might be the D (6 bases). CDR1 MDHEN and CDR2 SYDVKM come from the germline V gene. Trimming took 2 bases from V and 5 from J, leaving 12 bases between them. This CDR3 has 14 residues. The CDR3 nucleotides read TGTGCCAGCAGTTTAGGGGGAGGCTTGGAGACCCAGTACTTC. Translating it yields CASSLGGGLETQYF.

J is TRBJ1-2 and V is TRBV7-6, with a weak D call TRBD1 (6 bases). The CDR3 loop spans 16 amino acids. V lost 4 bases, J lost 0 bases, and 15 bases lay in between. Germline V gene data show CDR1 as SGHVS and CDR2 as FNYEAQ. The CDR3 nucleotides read TGTGCCAGCAGCTCCCGACAGGACCTGTCTAACTATGGCTACACCTTC. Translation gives CASSSRQDLSNYGYTF. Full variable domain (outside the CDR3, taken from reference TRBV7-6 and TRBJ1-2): GAGVSQSPRYKVTKRGQDVALRCDPISGHVSLYWYRQALGQGPEFLTYFNYEAQQDKSGLPNDRFSAERPEGSISTLTIQRTEQRDSAMYRCASSSRQDLSNYGYTFGSGTRLTVV.

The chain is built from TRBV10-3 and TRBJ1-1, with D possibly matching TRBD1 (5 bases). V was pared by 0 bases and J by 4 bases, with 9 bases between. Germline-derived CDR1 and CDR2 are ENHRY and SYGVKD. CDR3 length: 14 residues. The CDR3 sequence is CAISESQGATEAFF. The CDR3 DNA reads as TGTGCCATCAGTGAGTCTCAAGGGGCCACTGAAGCTTTCTTT.

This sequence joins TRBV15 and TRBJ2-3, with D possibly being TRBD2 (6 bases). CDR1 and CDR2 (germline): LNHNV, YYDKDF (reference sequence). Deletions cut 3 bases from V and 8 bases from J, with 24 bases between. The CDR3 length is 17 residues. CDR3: CATSSERRGRGLATQYF. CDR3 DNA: TGTGCCACCAGCAGCGAGCGCCGCGGGCGGGGTCTTGCTACGCAGTATTTT.

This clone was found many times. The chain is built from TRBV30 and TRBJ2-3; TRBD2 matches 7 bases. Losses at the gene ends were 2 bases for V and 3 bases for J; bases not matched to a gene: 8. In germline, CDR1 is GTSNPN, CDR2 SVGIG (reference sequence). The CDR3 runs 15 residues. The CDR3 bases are TGTGCCTGGAGTATAGGCGGGGGAGAGACAGATACGCAGTATTTT. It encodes CAWSIGGGETDTQYF. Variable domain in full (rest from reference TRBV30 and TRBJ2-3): SQTIHQWPATLVQPVGSPLSLECTVEGTSNPNLYWYRQAAGRGLQLLFYSVGIGQISSEVPQNLSASRPQDRQFILSSKKLLLSDSGFYLCAWSIGGGETDTQYFGPGTRLTVL.

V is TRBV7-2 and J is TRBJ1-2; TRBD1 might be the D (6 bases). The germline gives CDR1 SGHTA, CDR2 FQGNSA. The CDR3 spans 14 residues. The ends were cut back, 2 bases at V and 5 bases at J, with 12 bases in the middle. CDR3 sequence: CASSLLTGKYGYTF. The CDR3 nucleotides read TGTGCCAGCAGCTTATTGACAGGAAAGTATGGCTACACCTTC.

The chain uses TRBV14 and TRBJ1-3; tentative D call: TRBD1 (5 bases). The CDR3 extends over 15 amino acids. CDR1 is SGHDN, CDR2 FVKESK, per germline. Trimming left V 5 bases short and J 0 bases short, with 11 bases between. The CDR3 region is CASSEAGYSGNTIYF. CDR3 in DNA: TGTGCCAGCAGCGAAGCAGGGTACTCTGGAAACACCATATATTTT.

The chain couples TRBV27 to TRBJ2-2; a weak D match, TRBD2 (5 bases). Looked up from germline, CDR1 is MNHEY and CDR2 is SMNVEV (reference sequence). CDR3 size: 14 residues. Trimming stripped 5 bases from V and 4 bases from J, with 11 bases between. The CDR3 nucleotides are TGTGCCAGCAGTCCGGGATTCTCCACCGGGGAGCTGTTTTTT. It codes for CASSPGFSTGELFF.